The 10 T cell receptor beta chains presented below share a single source sample, sequenced in a study of cytomegalovirus exposure and HLA in healthy donors. A multiplex PCR was run with 60 Vbeta primers and 13 Jbeta primers. The repertoire was sequenced with immunoSEQ multiplex PCR; TCRdb's copy has only in-frame clones and lacks some. Among over 150,000 clones listed, roughly 80% were seen once. Sequenced sample: PBMCs. Receptor source: a man in his forties in good health and CMV-seronegative.

This clone was found once. For the CDR3, the DNA is TGTGCCAGCAGCTTAGAAGGGGGGGCATACAATGAGCAGTTCTTC. It is translated as CASSLEGGAYNEQFF. The chain couples TRBV7-6 to TRBJ2-1; D is perhaps TRBD2 (7 bases). Trimming took 1 base from V and 4 from J, leaving 11 bases between them. Per germline, CDR1 SGHVS and CDR2 FNYEAQ. The CDR3 runs 15 residues.

The chain links TRBV5-4 to TRBJ2-7, with 8 bases aligning to TRBD1. V trimming: 4 bases; J trimming: 7 bases; junction bases outside the gene matches: 10. The germline gives CDR1 SGHNT, CDR2 YYREEE (reference sequence). This CDR3 spans 14 amino acids. DNA of the CDR3: TGTGCCAGCAGCCTGCAGGGGGCAATTTGGGAGCAGTACTTC. Protein: CASSLQGAIWEQYF.

The chain has TRBV28 and TRBJ2-7; weak D call: TRBD2 (6 bases). V lost 10 bases to trimming and J lost 3 bases, with 10 bases between them. The germline gives CDR1 MDHEN, CDR2 SYDVKM. The CDR3 is made up of 11 amino acids. CDR3 DNA sequence: TGTGCCATCGGGAGAAACTACGAGCAGTACTTC. This gives the protein CAIGRNYEQYF.

The chain is built from TRBV10-3 and TRBJ1-2; TRBD1 aligns across 7 bases. This CDR3 region has 13 residues. The trim removed 11 bases at V and 0 bases at J, leaving 6 bases unmatched. Germline CDR1 reads ENHRY; CDR2 reads SYGVKD. DNA of the CDR3: TGTGCCGGGAAGGGACAGTCTAACTATGGCTACACCTTC. Its translation: CAGKGQSNYGYTF.

The sample holds one count of this clone. The V gene is TRBV10-3, the J gene TRBJ2-5, with TRBD1 matching over 8 bases. This CDR3 contains 15 residues. With 5 bases clipped from V and 11 bases from J, the junction kept 16 bases outside the gene matches. Germline V gives CDR1 ENHRY, CDR2 SYGVKD. The CDR3 DNA reads TGTGCCATCAGTATTGGACAGGGTCCCTCGGGAGAGCAGTACTTC. It encodes CAISIGQGPSGEQYF.

The chain links TRBV7-2 to TRBJ1-6; D is possibly TRBD1 (6 bases). The CDR3 is made up of 16 amino acids. V shed 5 bases and J shed 7 bases, with 18 bases lying between them. Germline V CDR1 and CDR2: SGHTA, FQGNSA. DNA of the CDR3: TGTGCCAGCAGCCCTGGGGGCGCCTCACCGAATTCACCCCTCCACTTT. Its protein is CASSPGGASPNSPLHF.

The rearrangement joins TRBV4-1 to TRBJ1-3; no reliable D call. Germline V gives CDR1 MGHRA, CDR2 YSYEKL. Trimming stripped 0 bases from V and 5 bases from J, with 11 bases between. CDR3 length equals 15 residues. The CDR3 DNA reads as TGCGCCAGCAGCCAAGAGGTAACGGGAAGAAACACCATATATTTT. It translates to CASSQEVTGRNTIYF.

V and J are TRBV30 and TRBJ2-2, with a weak D call TRBD1 (7 bases). V lost 0 bases to trimming and J lost 6 bases, with 14 bases between them. Per germline, CDR1 GTSNPN and CDR2 SVGIG (reference sequence). This CDR3 has 15 residues. Here the CDR3 DNA reads TGTGCCTGGAGTGTAGCGAGCAGGGGGGCCGGGGAGCTGTTTTTT. Translated, it gives CAWSVASRGAGELFF.

The CDR3, as DNA: TGTGCCAGCAGTGAGACTAGCGGGGGAGGGAATGAGCAGTTCTTC. Protein product: CASSETSGGGNEQFF. The chain links TRBV6-1 to TRBJ2-1; 12 nucleotides agree with TRBD2. Looked up from germline, CDR1 is MNHNS and CDR2 is SASEGT. V lost 3 bases, J lost 7 bases, and 4 bases stayed unmatched. This CDR3 comprises 15 residues.

This sequence joins TRBV7-3 and TRBJ2-5; 7 bases align to TRBD2. The germline gives CDR1 SGHTA, CDR2 FQGTGA. The length of the CDR3 is 16 residues. V lost 1 base to trimming and J lost 5 bases; unmatched junction nucleotides: 10. The CDR3, as DNA: TGTGCCAGCAGCTTAAGCGTGGCGAGCGGGGAGGAGACCCAGTACTTC. Its translation is CASSLSVASGEETQYF.